This T cell receptor (beta chain) was identified in a study of T-cell memory formation after mild COVID-19. Findings and limits, study-wide: CD4+ contracting clones were found mainly in CM and EM, and CD8+ ones in EMRA.

In the case of this clonotype: Its specificity is unknown.

CDR1 is LGHDT, CDR2 YNNKEL, per germline (reference sequence). The CDR3 extends over 12 amino acids. V dropped 1 base and J dropped 7 bases, with 8 bases sitting between them. From the 5' RACE reads, TCRdb called clonotypes with MiXCR, one entry per CDR3 protein. The sample includes over 350,000 distinct CDR3 sequences, roughly a quarter of them seen just once. This TCR was sampled from an adult woman who had mild COVID-19 (a few samples of this study predate the infection). Cell type and time point are not known. Sequenced material: PBMCs or a T cell subset sorted from them (not recorded which). The V gene is TRBV3-1, the J gene TRBJ2-7, with D uncertain. CDR3 loop: CASSQVPREQYF. The CDR3 DNA reads as TGTGCCAGCAGCCAAGTCCCTAGGGAGCAGTACTTC.